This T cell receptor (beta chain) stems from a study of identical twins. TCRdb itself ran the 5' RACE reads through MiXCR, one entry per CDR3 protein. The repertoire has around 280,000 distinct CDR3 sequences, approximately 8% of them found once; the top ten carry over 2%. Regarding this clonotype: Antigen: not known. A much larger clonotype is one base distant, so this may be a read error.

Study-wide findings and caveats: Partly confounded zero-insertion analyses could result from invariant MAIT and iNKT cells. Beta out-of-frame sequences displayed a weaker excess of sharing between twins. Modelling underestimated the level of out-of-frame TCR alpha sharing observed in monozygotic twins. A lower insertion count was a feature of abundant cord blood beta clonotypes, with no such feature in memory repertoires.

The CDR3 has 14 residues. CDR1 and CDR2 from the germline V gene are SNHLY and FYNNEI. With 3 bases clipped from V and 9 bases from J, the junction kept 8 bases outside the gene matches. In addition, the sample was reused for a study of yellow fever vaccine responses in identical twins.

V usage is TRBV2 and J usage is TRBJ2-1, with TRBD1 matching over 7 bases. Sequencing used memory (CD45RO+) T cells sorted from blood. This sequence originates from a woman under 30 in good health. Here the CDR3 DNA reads TGTGCCAGCAGTGATAGGGGACAGAGTGGTGAGCAGTTCTTC. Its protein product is CASSDRGQSGEQFF.